This T cell receptor beta chain was obtained from a study of patients and donors after allogeneic stem cell transplantation (dated by TCRdb to 2018 to 2021). The method behind the library was RT-PCR. Instrument on record: NextSeq 550. Through fastp at Q25 and MiXCR, TCRdb rebuilt clones from the public reads, retaining in-frame beta chains. CDR3 protein duplicates are merged, each entry listing the most common genes and DNA. The sample table shows some 31,000 distinct CDR3 sequences, and 30% to 40% are seen once. Less than 85% of the sample belongs to the ten largest clones. As concerns this clonotype: No cognate antigen has been identified for it. No much larger clone is present one base from it, and per-base qualities are unavailable.

From cysteine to phenylalanine, the CDR3 is 16 amino acids long. Just the 48-base CDR3 DNA is kept, in frame starting at base 1. Ends trimmed: V by 3 bases, J by 4 bases; bases unmatched to a gene: 12. CDR1 and CDR2 (SQVTM, ANQGSEA) derive from the germline V gene. This chain joins TRBV29-1 to TRBJ2-3, with 8 junctional bases fitting TRBD2. What was sequenced was blood, either unsorted or a sorted T cell fraction (not recorded which). The receptor's source is a human donor who was either an allogeneic HSCT recipient or a stem cell or donor lymphocyte infusion donor (not recorded which). It is not recorded whose cells these are; they may come from a transplant donor. The bases are TGCAGCGTTGACAGCTATATGACTAGCGCCGCAGATACGCAGTATTTT. This translates into CSVDSYMTSAADTQYF.